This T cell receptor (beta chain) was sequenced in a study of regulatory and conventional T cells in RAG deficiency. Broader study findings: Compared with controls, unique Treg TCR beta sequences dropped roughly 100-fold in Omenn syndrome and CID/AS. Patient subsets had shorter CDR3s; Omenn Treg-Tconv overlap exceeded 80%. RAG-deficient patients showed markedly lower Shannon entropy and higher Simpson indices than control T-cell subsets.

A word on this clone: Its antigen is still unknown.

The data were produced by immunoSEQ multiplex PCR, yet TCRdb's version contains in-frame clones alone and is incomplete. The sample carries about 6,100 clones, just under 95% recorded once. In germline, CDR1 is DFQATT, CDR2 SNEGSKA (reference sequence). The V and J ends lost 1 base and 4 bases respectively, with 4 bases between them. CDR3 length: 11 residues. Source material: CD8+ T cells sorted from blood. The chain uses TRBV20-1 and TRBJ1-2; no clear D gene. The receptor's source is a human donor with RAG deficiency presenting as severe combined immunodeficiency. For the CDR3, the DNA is TGCAGTGCTAGAGGGGGCTATGGCTACACCTTC. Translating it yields CSARGGYGYTF.